This T cell receptor beta chain was obtained from a study of T-cell reconstitution after alpha-beta-depleted transplantation in children. For TCRbeta, the library was prepared with unique molecular identifiers. One entry per CDR3 protein results from TCRdb running MiXCR on the PCR reads. The sample lists nearly 400,000 distinct CDR3 sequences; around 21% were seen once. Trimming took 7 bases from V and 3 from J, leaving 15 bases between them. CDR3 length equals 14 residues. This sequence originates from a human donor who donated a stem cell graft to a child with acute myeloid leukemia. The chain has TRBV12-3 or TRBV12-4 and TRBJ1-2; D is perhaps TRBD1 (5 bases). The input for sequencing was PBMCs from the stem cell graft donor, taken from the stem cell graft. The CDR3 sequence: CASTPAGAYYGYTF. The CDR3 nucleotides read TGTGCCAGCACTCCTGCCGGGGCCTACTATGGCTACACCTTC.